Listed below are T cell receptor beta chains from one sample, sequenced in a study of CD8+ T cells in alopecia areata. TCRdb's table, derived via immunoSEQ multiplex PCR, lists solely in-frame clones and lacks some. The sample lists 150,000 to 200,000 clones, under 80% occurring once. Source: CD4+ T cells sorted from blood, taken at week 49, from a patient treated with tofacitinib. The origin of the receptors is a human donor with alopecia areata. Both conserved end residues are part of each CDR3. The order of the fields is V gene, clone size, CDR3 protein. Clone size is not always given. Where it is, it says once, few, many or a class for expanded clones.

>TRBV4-3|-
CASSPGQGDTGELFF
>TRBV29-1|-
CSVEWADLRYTF
>TRBV14|-
CASSPGRDWLDTQYF
>TRBV7-6|-
CASSEQGGSREQYF
>TRBV30|-
CAWSGLGTDTQYF
>TRBV30|once
CAWSQRGNTGELFF
>TRBV14|-
CASSQVTGFTEAFF
>TRBV7-2|-
CASSFSGGTFNEQFF
>TRBV6-1|-
CASRLLTENNYGYTF
>TRBV5-1|few
CASSLGDKETQYF
>TRBV29-1|few
CSVDGRWGVGEQFF
>TRBV29-1|once
CSATLGQGSTDTQYF
>TRBV5-6|-
CASSRDNEQFF
>TRBV29-1|few
CSALAGGSYNEQFF
>TRBV29-1|once
CSVEEGGGAADTQYF
>TRBV2|-
CASSERSSSYEQYF
>TRBV6-1|few
CASSHTGTLNTEAFF
>TRBV5-1|-
CASSLAWAYNEQFF
>TRBV30|-
CALGGAGNTIYF
>TRBV29-1|-
CSVLPGPVPGYTF
>TRBV29-1|-
CSVAGFIDEQYF
>TRBV7-3|-
CASSETGGRVGTQYF